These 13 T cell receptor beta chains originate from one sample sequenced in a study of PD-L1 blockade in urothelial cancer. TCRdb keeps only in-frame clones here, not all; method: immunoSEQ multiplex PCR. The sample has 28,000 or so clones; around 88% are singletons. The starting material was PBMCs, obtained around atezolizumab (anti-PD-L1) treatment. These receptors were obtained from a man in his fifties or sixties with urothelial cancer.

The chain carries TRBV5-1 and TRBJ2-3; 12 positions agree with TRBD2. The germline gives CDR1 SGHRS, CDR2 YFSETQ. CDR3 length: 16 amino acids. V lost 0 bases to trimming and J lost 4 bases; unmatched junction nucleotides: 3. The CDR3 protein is CASSLAPSGGADTQYF. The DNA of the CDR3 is TGCGCCAGCAGCTTGGCCCCTAGCGGGGGGGCAGATACGCAGTATTTT.

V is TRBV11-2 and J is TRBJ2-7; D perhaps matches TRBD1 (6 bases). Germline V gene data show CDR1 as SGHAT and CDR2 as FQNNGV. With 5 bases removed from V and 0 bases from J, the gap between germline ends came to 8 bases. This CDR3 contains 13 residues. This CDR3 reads CASSNRDSYEQYF. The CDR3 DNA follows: TGTGCCAGCAGCAACAGGGACTCCTACGAGCAGTACTTC.

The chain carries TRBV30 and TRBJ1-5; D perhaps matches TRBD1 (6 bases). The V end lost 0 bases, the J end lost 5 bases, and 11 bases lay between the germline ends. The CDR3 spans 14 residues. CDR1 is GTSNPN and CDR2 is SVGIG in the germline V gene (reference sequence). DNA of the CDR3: TGTGCCTGGAGTGTTGGGGGCGTGGATCAGCCCCAGCATTTT. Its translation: CAWSVGGVDQPQHF.

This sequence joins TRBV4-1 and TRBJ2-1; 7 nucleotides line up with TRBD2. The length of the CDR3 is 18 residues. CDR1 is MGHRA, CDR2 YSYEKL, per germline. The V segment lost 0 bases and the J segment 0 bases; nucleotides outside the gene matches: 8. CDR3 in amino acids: CASSQDGRGSGSYNEQFF. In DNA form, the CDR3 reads TGCGCCAGCAGCCAAGATGGGAGGGGTAGCGGCTCCTACAATGAGCAGTTCTTC.

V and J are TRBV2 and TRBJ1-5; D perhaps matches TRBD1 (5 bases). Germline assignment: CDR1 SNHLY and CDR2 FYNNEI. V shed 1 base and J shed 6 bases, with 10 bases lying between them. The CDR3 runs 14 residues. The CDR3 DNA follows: TGTGCCAGCAGTGAAGAGCAGGGAAGTCAGCCCCAGCATTTT. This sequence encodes CASSEEQGSQPQHF.

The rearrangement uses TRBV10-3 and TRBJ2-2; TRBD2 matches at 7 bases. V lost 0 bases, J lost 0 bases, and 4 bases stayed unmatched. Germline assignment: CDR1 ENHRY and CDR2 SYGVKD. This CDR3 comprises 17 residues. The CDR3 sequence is CAISESGRGTNTGELFF. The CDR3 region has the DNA TGTGCCATCAGTGAGTCGGGGAGGGGTACGAACACCGGGGAGCTGTTTTTT.

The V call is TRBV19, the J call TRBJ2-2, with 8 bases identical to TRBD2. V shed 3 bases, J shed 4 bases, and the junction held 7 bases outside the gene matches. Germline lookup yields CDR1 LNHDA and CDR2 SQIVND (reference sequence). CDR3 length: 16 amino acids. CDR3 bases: TGTGCCAGTAGTATGTTAGGCGGGAGGATCACCGGGGAGCTGTTTTTT. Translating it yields CASSMLGGRITGELFF.

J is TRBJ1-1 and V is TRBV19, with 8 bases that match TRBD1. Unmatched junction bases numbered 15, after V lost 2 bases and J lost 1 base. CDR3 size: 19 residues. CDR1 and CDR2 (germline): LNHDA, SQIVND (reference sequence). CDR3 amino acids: CASSIRGDRRRGENTEAFF. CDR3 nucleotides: TGTGCCAGTAGTATAAGAGGGGACAGGAGGAGAGGAGAGAACACTGAAGCTTTCTTT.

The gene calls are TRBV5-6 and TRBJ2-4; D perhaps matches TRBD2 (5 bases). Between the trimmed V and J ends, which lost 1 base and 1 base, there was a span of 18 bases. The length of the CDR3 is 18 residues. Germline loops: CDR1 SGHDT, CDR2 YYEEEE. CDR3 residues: CASSLLGGPEAAKNIQYF. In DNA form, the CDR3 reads TGTGCCAGCAGCTTGCTCGGAGGCCCCGAGGCGGCCAAAAACATTCAGTACTTC.

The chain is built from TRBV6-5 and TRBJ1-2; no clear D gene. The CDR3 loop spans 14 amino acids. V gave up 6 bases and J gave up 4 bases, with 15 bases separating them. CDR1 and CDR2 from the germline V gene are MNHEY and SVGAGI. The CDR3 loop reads CASRADLTSYGYTF. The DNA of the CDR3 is TGTGCCAGCAGAGCGGACCTGACAAGCTATGGCTACACCTTC.

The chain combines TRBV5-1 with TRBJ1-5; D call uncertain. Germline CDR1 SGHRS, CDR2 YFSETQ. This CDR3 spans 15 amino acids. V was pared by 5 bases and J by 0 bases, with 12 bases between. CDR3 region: CASRLGEYSNQPQHF. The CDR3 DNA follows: TGCGCCAGCAGACTGGGAGAGTATAGCAATCAGCCCCAGCATTTT.

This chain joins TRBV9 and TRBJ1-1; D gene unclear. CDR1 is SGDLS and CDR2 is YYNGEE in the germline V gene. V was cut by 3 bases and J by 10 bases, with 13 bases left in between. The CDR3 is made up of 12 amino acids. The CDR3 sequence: CASSGAGFAAFF. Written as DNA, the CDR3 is TGTGCCAGCAGCGGCGCCGGGTTCGCAGCTTTCTTT. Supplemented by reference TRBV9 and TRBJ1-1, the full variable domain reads DSGVTQTPKHLITATGQRVTLRCSPRSGDLSVYWYQQSLDQGLQFLIQYYNGEERAKGNILERFSAQQFPDLHSELNLSSLELGDSALYFCASSGAGFAAFFGQGTRLTVV.

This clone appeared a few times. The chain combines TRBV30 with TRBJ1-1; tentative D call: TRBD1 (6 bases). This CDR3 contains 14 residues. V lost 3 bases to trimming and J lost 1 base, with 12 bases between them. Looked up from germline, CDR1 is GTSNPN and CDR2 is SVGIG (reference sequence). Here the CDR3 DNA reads TGTGCCTGGAGGGACAGATCAACGAACACTGAAGCTTTCTTT. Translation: CAWRDRSTNTEAFF.